This TCR beta chain was identified during a study of multiple sclerosis patients with progressive multifocal leukoencephalopathy. Produced via immunoSEQ multiplex PCR; TCRdb's table is partial and in-frame only. The table lists some 30,000 clones, 88% of them singletons. Described time point: before natalizumab initiation. The V end was cut by 4 bases, the J end by 4 bases, with 7 bases between. Germline-derived CDR1 and CDR2 are SGHDN and FVKESK. The CDR3 is made up of 12 amino acids. The TCR sequence derives from a human donor with multiple sclerosis. What was sequenced was PBMCs. The rearrangement joins TRBV14 to TRBJ1-1; D remains ambiguous. The CDR3 spells CASSLAGTEAFF. In nucleotides, the CDR3 is TGTGCCAGCAGCCTGGCTGGCACTGAAGCTTTCTTT.